This is a list of T cell receptor beta chains from one sample in a study of CD8 T cells in ankylosing spondylitis. TCRdb re-called the 5' RACE reads with MiXCR, one entry per CDR3 protein. Of roughly 130,000 distinct CDR3 sequences listed, over 6% are singletons. The specimen sequenced was blood, either unsorted or a sorted T cell fraction (not recorded which). These TCRs come from a male donor with ankylosing spondylitis or in good health (not recorded which). Each CDR3 is given with its conserved first and last residue. A D gene is named only where the DNA matches it firmly. Expanded clones are given a class, and other clones once, few, many or no size at all.

j_call d_call v_call clone_size cdr3_nt cdr3_aa
TRBJ1-4 . TRBV4-1 many TGCGCCAGCAGCCAAGAAGGAGGGAAGGGGGAAAAACTGTTTTTT CASSQEGGKGEKLFF
TRBJ1-2 . TRBV6-1 many TGTGCCAGCAGCCCCGGGGGCGAGTCTGCTGGCTACACCTTC CASSPGGESAGYTF
TRBJ2-1 TRBD2 TRBV20-1 many TGCAGTGCTAGACAGGCGGGAGAGGCTGAGCAGTTCTTC CSARQAGEAEQFF
TRBJ2-7 . TRBV10-3 many TGTGCCATCAGTGAGTCTGGGACACCTTACGAGCAGTACTTC CAISESGTPYEQYF
TRBJ1-3 TRBD1 TRBV7-9 many TGTGCCAGCAGCTTTGGGACAGGGCCGTCTGGAAACACCATATATTTT CASSFGTGPSGNTIYF
TRBJ2-7 TRBD1 TRBV5-1 many TGCGCCAGCAGCCCCGGGACAGGGGTTTCCTACGAGCAGTACTTC CASSPGTGVSYEQYF
TRBJ2-5 . TRBV7-9 many TGTGCCAGCGGAACAGAGTGGGAGACCCAGTACTTC CASGTEWETQYF
TRBJ2-7 TRBD1 TRBV12-3/TRBV12-4 . TGTGCCAGCAGTCCCGCGCCCGGGACAGGGTCCCACGAGCAGTACTTC CASSPAPGTGSHEQYF
TRBJ2-1 . TRBV24-1 many TGTGCCACCAGTGACCGACTAGAAGATGAGCAGTTCTTC CATSDRLEDEQFF
TRBJ1-5 . TRBV12-3/TRBV12-4 many TGTGCCAGCAGTTCCCTTGCAGGGCAGCCCCAGCATTTT CASSSLAGQPQHF
TRBJ1-3 . TRBV7-6 many TGTGCCAGCAGCTTAGCTCACGGATATGGAAACACCATATATTTT CASSLAHGYGNTIYF
TRBJ2-3 . TRBV12-3/TRBV12-4 many TGTGCCAGCCACTCAGGGGCTCCCACAGATACGCAGTATTTT CASHSGAPTDTQYF
TRBJ1-1 . TRBV15 many TGTGCCACCAGCAGTCCGGGACACGGGAACACTGAAGCTTTCTTT CATSSPGHGNTEAFF
TRBJ1-6 . TRBV7-2 many TGTGCCAGCAGCCGTTCGAATTCACCCCTCCACTTT CASSRSNSPLHF
TRBJ1-2 . TRBV11-2 many TGTGCCAGCAGCTTAATGCGGGCTGGGAATGGCTACACCTTC CASSLMRAGNGYTF
TRBJ2-3 . TRBV7-2 many TGTGCCAGCAGCTCCGGACAGCAGCTGAAGTACACAGATACGCAGTATTTT CASSSGQQLKYTDTQYF
TRBJ2-5 TRBD1 TRBV3-1 few TGTGCCACCTCCCAAGGCTCGAAGTTTCAGGGGGAAGAGGAGACCCAGTACTTC CATSQGSKFQGEEETQYF
TRBJ2-5 . TRBV20-1 many TGCAGTGCTAGGGACGGAGGGGTCCAAGAGACCCAGTACTTC CSARDGGVQETQYF
TRBJ2-1 . TRBV28 many TGTGCCAGCAGTTTCGAAGCTATCTATGGCTACAATGAGCAGTTCTTC CASSFEAIYGYNEQFF
TRBJ1-5 . TRBV6-5 many TGTGCCAGCAGTTACCCGCAGGCGGATCAGCCCCAGCATTTT CASSYPQADQPQHF
TRBJ2-7 TRBD1 TRBV20-1 many TGCAGTGCTAGAGATTCCGGACAGGACGGTGGGGAGCAGTACTTC CSARDSGQDGGEQYF
TRBJ2-3 TRBD2 TRBV5-1 many TGCGCCAGCCGACCAGTAGCGGGGGTAGATACGCAGTATTTT CASRPVAGVDTQYF
TRBJ2-2 . TRBV27 many TGTGCCAGCAGTCCCCTTGACAGCGGTATCCCCGGGGAGCTGTTTTTT CASSPLDSGIPGELFF
TRBJ1-3 . TRBV6-1 many TGTGCCAGCGCTGAAATGGGGGCGCGGAGAAACACCATATATTTT CASAEMGARRNTIYF
TRBJ1-2 . TRBV5-1 many TGCGCCAGCAGCTCGGATAGCTATGGCTACACCTTC CASSSDSYGYTF
TRBJ2-2 TRBD1 TRBV7-8 few TGTGCCAGCAGCGGCCGGGACAGGGGTAACACCGGGGAGCTGTTTTTT CASSGRDRGNTGELFF
TRBJ2-6 TRBD1 TRBV11-1 many TGTGCCAGCAGCTCGCAACAGGGGGCCGGATCTGGGGCCAACGTCCTGACTTTC CASSSQQGAGSGANVLTF
TRBJ2-1 TRBD2 TRBV10-3 many TGTGCCATCAGTCTCCGTGTATTAGCGGGCGAGGACAATGAGCAGTTCTTC CAISLRVLAGEDNEQFF
TRBJ2-3 TRBD1 TRBV3-1 . TGTACCAGCTGTCCCCAGGGACAGGGTTTTTCCCCCACAGATACGCAGTATTTT CTSCPQGQGFSPTDTQYF
TRBJ2-5 . TRBV5-1 . TGCGCCAGCAGTAAGGGGCAGGAGACCCAGTACTTC CASSKGQETQYF
TRBJ1-4 . TRBV20-1 many TGCAGTGCTAGAGGGGACGTAGCAACTAATGAAAAACTGTTTTTT CSARGDVATNEKLFF
TRBJ1-1 . TRBV29-1 many TGCAGCGTCCCCGTCCGGGGCGTAGGGACTGAAGCTTTCTTT CSVPVRGVGTEAFF
TRBJ2-3 TRBD2 TRBV20-1 many TGCAGTGTAGTCGGACTAGCGGGAGATACGCAGTATTTT CSVVGLAGDTQYF
TRBJ2-1 . TRBV20-1 many TGCAGTGCTAGAGATAGGCTAGCCCAAGCCAGGAATGAGCAGTTCTTC CSARDRLAQARNEQFF
TRBJ2-5 . TRBV18 few TGTGCCAGCTCACCATTTGACGGAGCCCAACAAGAGACCCAGTACTTC CASSPFDGAQQETQYF
TRBJ2-3 . TRBV27 many TGTGCCAGAACTTTCGGGCCCGCACCCGCGCGTCTAGATACGCAGTATTTT CARTFGPAPARLDTQYF
TRBJ1-2 . TRBV20-1 many TGCATAACATCGGACAGCTACACCTTC CITSDSYTF
TRBJ1-1 . TRBV5-1 many TGCGCCAGCACCGGGGGGATGAACACTGAAGCTTTCTTT CASTGGMNTEAFF
TRBJ2-5 . TRBV7-9 . TGTGCCAGCAGCGGACGGGAGACCCAGTACTTC CASSGRETQYF
TRBJ2-1 . TRBV5-1 many TGCGCCAGCAGCTTGACAGGAATGATGAGCGATGAGCAGTTCTTC CASSLTGMMSDEQFF
TRBJ2-1 TRBD2 TRBV10-3 many TGTGCCATCAGTGAGCGCCCTGGGGCGGGAGGTAAGAATGAGCAGTTCTTC CAISERPGAGGKNEQFF
TRBJ2-1 . TRBV9 many TGTGCCAGCAGCGCTTCCGGGGCCCAGCTCTTC CASSASGAQLF
TRBJ1-2 . TRBV29-1 many TGCAGCGCCGGGGGGGGAAACAACTATGGCTACACCTTC CSAGGGNNYGYTF
TRBJ2-3 . TRBV2 many TGTGCCAGCAGTGAATACGGACAAAGCACAGATACGCAGTATTTT CASSEYGQSTDTQYF
TRBJ2-3 TRBD2 TRBV5-1 many TGCGCCAGCAGCCTCACCCTAGCGGGAGTGACAGATACGCAGTATTTT CASSLTLAGVTDTQYF
TRBJ1-4 TRBD1 TRBV6-1 many TGTGCCAGCAGTCTCCTAGGGACAGGTGAAAAACTGTTTTTT CASSLLGTGEKLFF
TRBJ2-1 . TRBV3-1 many TGTGCCAGCAGCCAAGAGGGGATTGGTGAGCAGTTCTTC CASSQEGIGEQFF
TRBJ2-3 TRBD2 TRBV6-1 many TGTGCCAGCAGTGGGACTAGCGGGGGGCCAGATACGCAGTATTTT CASSGTSGGPDTQYF
TRBJ2-3 TRBD2 TRBV5-1 many TGCGCCAGCAGCTTGCGCACTAGCGGCACAGATACGCAGTATTTT CASSLRTSGTDTQYF
TRBJ2-5 . TRBV20-1 many TGCAGTAAAGTTTACGGGGAGACCCAGTACTTC CSKVYGETQYF
TRBJ1-2 TRBD1 TRBV10-3 many TGTGCCATCAACCTAGCCGGGACAGAGGATGGCTACACCTTC CAINLAGTEDGYTF
TRBJ2-1 . TRBV12-3/TRBV12-4 many TGTGCCAGCAGTTTGAGTATGGGAACCAATGAGCAGTTCTTC CASSLSMGTNEQFF
TRBJ2-3 TRBD2 TRBV20-1 many TGCAGTGCTTTACTAGCGGGAGTCACAGATACGCAGTATTTT CSALLAGVTDTQYF
TRBJ2-7 . TRBV25-1 many TGTGCCAGCAGTGTCGACTGGAGCTCCTACGAGCAGTACTTC CASSVDWSSYEQYF
TRBJ2-2 . TRBV29-1 many TGCAGCGTTGGACAGGTCAACACCGGGGAGCTGTTTTTT CSVGQVNTGELFF